This paragraph reports one T cell receptor (beta chain). Its antigen is unknown. The data were taken from a study of graft-versus-host responses after intestinal transplantation. Study-level background: The whole recipient group had anti-thymocyte globulin induction followed by tacrolimus and steroids for approximately three years.

This CDR3 is 16 amino acids long. Germline V gene lookup returns CDR1 SGHTA and CDR2 FQGNSA. V lost 2 bases, J lost 3 bases, and 17 bases lay in between. Only in-frame clones appear in the TCRdb table, and some are missing; sequencing was by immunoSEQ multiplex PCR. Of 55,000 to 65,000 clones listed, around 93% were seen once; the top ten hold under 0.45%. The clonotype originates from a human donor who was the organ donor for an intestinal transplant. This specimen was unstimulated CD4+ T cells sorted from spleen or lymph node cells, taken before transplant. V is TRBV7-2 and J is TRBJ2-7; D unresolved. CDR3 in amino acids: CASSLSTVTSVYEQYF. The CDR3 coding sequence is TGTGCCAGCAGCTTATCCACGGTTACGTCAGTCTACGAGCAGTACTTC.